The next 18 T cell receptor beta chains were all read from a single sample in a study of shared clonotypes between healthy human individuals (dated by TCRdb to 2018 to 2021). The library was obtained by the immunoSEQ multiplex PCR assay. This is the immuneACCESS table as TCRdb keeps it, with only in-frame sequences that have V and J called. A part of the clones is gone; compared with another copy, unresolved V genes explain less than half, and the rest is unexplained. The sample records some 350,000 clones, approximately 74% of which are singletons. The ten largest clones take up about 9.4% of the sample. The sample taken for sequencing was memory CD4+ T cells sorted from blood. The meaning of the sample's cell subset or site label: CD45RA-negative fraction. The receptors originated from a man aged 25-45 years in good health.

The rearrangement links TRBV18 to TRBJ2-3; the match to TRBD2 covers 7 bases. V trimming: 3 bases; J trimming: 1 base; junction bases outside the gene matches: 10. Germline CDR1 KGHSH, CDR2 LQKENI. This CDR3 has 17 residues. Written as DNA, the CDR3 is TGTGCCAGCTCACCGCTTAGGGCTAGCGGTCGCACAGATACGCAGTATTTT. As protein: CASSPLRASGRTDTQYF.

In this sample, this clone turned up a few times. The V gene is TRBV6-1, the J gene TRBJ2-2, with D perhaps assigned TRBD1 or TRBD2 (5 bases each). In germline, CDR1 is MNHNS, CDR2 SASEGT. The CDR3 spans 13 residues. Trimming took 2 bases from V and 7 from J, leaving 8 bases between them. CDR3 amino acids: CASSEMGVGELFF. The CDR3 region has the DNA TGTGCCAGCAGTGAAATGGGGGTCGGGGAGCTGTTTTTT.

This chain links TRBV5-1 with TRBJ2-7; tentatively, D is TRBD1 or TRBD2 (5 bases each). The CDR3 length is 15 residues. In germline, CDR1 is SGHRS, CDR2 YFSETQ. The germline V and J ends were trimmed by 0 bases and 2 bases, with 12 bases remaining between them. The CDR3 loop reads CASSLDPGRTYEQYF. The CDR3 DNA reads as TGCGCCAGCAGCTTGGATCCGGGACGGACCTACGAGCAGTACTTC.

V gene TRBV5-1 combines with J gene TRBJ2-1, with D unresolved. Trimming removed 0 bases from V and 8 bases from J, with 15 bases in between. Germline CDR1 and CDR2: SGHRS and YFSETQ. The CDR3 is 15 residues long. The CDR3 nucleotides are TGCGCCAGCAGCTTGGTCACAGTGGGGTCGGATGAGCAGTTCTTC. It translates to CASSLVTVGSDEQFF.

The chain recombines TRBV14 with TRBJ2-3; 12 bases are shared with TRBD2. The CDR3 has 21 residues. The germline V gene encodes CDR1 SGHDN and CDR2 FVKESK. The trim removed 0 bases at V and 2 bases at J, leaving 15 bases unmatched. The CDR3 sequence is CASSQDPPGVLAGGPTDTQYF. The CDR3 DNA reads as TGTGCCAGCAGCCAAGACCCCCCCGGAGTCCTAGCGGGAGGGCCCACAGATACGCAGTATTTT.

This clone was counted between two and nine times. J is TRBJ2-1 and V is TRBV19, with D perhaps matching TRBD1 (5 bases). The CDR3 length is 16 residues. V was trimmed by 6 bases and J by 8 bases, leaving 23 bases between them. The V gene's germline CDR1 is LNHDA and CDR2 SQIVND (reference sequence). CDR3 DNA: TGTGCCAGTAGACCCTCCGACAGAGGCGGAATGCATGAGCAGTTCTTC. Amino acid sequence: CASRPSDRGGMHEQFF.

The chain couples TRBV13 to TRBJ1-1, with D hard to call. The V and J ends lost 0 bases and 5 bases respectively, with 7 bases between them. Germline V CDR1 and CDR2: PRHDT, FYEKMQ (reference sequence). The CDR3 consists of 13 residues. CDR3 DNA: TGTGCCAGCAGCTTAGGCAAAGGGACTGAAGCTTTCTTT. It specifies CASSLGKGTEAFF.

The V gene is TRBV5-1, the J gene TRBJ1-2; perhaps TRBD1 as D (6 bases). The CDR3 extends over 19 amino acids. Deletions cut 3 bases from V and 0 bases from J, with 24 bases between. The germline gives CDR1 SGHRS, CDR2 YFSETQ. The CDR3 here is CASSSAGRQGSFSNYGYTF. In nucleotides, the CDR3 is TGCGCCAGCAGCTCGGCCGGACGGCAGGGGTCCTTCTCTAACTATGGCTACACCTTC.

DNA of the CDR3: TGCGCCAGCAGCCTCGACGAGGAAGGGAATGAGCAGTTCTTC. This gives the protein CASSLDEEGNEQFF. The chain links TRBV5-1 to TRBJ2-1; D call uncertain. V gave up 4 bases and J gave up 7 bases, with 15 bases separating them. The CDR3 is 14 residues long. The germline V gene has CDR1 SGHRS and CDR2 YFSETQ. Based on the CDR3 plus reference TRBV5-1 and TRBJ2-1, the full variable domain is KAGVTQTPRYLIKTRGQQVTLSCSPISGHRSVSWYQQTPGQGLQFLFEYFSETQRNKGNFPGRFSGRQFSNSRSEMNVSTLELGDSALYLCASSLDEEGNEQFFGPGTRLTVL.

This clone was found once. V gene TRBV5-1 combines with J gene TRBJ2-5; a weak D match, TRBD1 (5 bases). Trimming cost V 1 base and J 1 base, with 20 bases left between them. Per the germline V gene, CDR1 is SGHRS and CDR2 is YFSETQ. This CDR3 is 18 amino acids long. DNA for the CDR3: TGCGCCAGCAGCTTGTTCCCAACAGGTACTGGGGCCCAAGAGACCCAGTACTTC. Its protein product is CASSLFPTGTGAQETQYF.

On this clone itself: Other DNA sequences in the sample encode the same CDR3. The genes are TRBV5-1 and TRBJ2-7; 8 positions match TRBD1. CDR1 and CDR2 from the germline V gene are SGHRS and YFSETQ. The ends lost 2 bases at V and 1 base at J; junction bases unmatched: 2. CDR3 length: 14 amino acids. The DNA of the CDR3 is TGCGCCAGCAGCTTAAGGACAGGGTCCTACGAGCAGTACTTC. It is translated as CASSLRTGSYEQYF. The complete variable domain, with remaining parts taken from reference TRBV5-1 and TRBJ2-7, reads KAGVTQTPRYLIKTRGQQVTLSCSPISGHRSVSWYQQTPGQGLQFLFEYFSETQRNKGNFPGRFSGRQFSNSRSEMNVSTLELGDSALYLCASSLRTGSYEQYFGPGTRLTVT.

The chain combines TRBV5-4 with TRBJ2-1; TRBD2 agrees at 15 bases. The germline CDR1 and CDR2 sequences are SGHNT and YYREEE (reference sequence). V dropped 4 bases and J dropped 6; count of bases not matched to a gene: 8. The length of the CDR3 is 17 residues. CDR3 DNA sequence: TGTGCCAGCAGCCAAGGGACTAGCGGGAGGAAGGCCAATGAGCAGTTCTTC. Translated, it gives CASSQGTSGRKANEQFF.

The CDR3 bases are TGTGCCAGCAGTTTAAGACATACAACTAATGAAAAACTGTTTTTT. Protein product: CASSLRHTTNEKLFF. The chain employs TRBV27 and TRBJ1-4; D not resolved. This CDR3 contains 15 residues. Trimming removed 2 bases at V and 0 bases at J, with 7 bases between. CDR1 MNHEY and CDR2 SMNVEV come from the germline V gene (reference sequence).

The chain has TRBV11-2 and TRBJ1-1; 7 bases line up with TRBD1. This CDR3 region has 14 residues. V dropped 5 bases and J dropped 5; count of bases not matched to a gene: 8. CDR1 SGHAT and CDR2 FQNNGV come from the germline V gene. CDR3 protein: CASSGQVGLTEAFF. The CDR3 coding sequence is TGTGCCAGCAGCGGACAGGTGGGATTAACTGAAGCTTTCTTT. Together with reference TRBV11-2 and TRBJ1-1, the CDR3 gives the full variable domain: EAGVAQSPRYKIIEKRQSVAFWCNPISGHATLYWYQQILGQGPKLLIQFQNNGVVDDSQLPKDRFSAERLKGVDSTLKIQPAKLEDSAVYLCASSGQVGLTEAFFGQGTRLTVV.

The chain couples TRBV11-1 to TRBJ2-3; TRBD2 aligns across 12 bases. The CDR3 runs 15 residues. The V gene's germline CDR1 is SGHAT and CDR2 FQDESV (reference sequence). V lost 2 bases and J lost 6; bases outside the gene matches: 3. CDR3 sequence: CASSLRLAGGDTQYF. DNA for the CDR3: TGTGCCAGCAGCTTAAGGCTAGCGGGAGGGGATACGCAGTATTTT. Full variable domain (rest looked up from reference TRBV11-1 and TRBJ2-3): EAEVAQSPRYKITEKSQAVAFWCDPISGHATLYWYRQILGQGPELLVQFQDESVVDDSQLPKDRFSAERLKGVDSTLKIQPAELGDSAMYLCASSLRLAGGDTQYFGPGTRLTVL.

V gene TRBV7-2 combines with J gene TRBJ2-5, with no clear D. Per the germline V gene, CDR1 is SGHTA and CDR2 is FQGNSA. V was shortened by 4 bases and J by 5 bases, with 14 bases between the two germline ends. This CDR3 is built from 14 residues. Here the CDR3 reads CASSSSSARETQYF. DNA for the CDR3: TGTGCCAGCAGCTCTTCATCAGCTAGGGAGACCCAGTACTTC. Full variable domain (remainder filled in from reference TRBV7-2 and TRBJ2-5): GAGVSQSPSNKVTEKGKDVELRCDPISGHTALYWYRQSLGQGLEFLIYFQGNSAPDKSGLPSDRFSAERTGGSVSTLTIQRTQQEDSAVYLCASSSSSARETQYFGPGTRLLVL.

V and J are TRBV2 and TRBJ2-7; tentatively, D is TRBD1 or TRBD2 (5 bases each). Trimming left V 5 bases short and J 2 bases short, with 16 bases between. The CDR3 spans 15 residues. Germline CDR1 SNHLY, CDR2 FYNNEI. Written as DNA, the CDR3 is TGTGCCAGCAGTCCGCCTACATGGGACGCCTACGAGCAGTACTTC. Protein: CASSPPTWDAYEQYF. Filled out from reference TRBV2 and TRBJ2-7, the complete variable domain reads EPEVTQTPSHQVTQMGQEVILRCVPISNHLYFYWYRQILGQKVEFLVSFYNNEISEKSEIFDDQFSVERPDGSNFTLKIRSTKLEDSAMYFCASSPPTWDAYEQYFGPGTRLTVT.

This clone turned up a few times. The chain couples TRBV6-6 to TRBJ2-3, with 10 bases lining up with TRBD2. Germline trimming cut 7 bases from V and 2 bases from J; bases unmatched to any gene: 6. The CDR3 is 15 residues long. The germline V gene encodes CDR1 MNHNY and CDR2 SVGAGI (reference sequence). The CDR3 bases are TGTGCCAGCAAAGGACTAGCGGTAAACACAGATACGCAGTATTTT. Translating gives CASKGLAVNTDTQYF.